This entry features one T cell receptor beta chain sequence. CDR1 and CDR2 from the germline V gene are SGHTA and FQGTGA. This CDR3 has 16 residues. V was trimmed by 2 bases and J by 2 bases, leaving 14 bases between them. This sample was included in a study of CD8 T cells in Susac syndrome. cDNA came from roughly 0.47 to 1 ug RNA primed by random hexamers. Using its own MiXCR run on the immunoSEQ multiplex PCR reads, TCRdb lists one record per CDR3 protein. The repertoire holds under 350,000 distinct CDR3 sequences, with approximately 90% as singletons. This receptor was obtained from a human donor with multiple sclerosis. Sequencing was performed on CD4+ T cells from PBMCs. The chain joins TRBV7-3 to TRBJ2-3; D is perhaps TRBD2 (6 bases). CDR3 DNA: TGTGCCAGCAGCTTAGGGGCAGCGGGTATCACAGATACGCAGTATTTT. Encoded protein: CASSLGAAGITDTQYF.